The clone carrying this T cell receptor beta chain was recorded many times. Each CDR3 protein gets one entry after TCRdb re-called the PCR reads with MiXCR. The sample contains nearly 650,000 distinct CDR3 sequences, 25% of which appear only once. This specimen comes from a study of molecular identifiers for immune sequencing clone quantification. V lost 3 bases to trimming and J lost 3 bases; unmatched junction nucleotides: 4. Germline V gives CDR1 LGHNA, CDR2 YSLEER. This CDR3 region has 17 residues. The V gene is TRBV4-3, the J gene TRBJ2-4; 14 bases agree with TRBD2. The origin of this receptor is a human donor in good health. Some libraries in this study had Jurkat cell RNA spiked in. Sequenced material: naive CD8+ T cells from blood, with Jurkat cell RNA spiked in. Subset of the sample: FACS-sorted CD8+CD4-CCR7+CD45RA+ naive T cells. CDR3 in DNA: TGCGCCAGCAGCCAGGGACTAGCGGGAGAAGTCAAAAACATTCAGTACTTC. Its protein is CASSQGLAGEVKNIQYF.